The entry that follows covers one T cell receptor (beta chain) sequence. The sample originates from a study of blood T cell repertoires in COVID-19. On the study more broadly: The United States, Italy and Spain supplied acute and convalescent COVID-19 samples. In each case, the material was cDNA or gDNA derived from T cells, B-cell-depleted T cells, or PBMCs.

Seattle-derived patients entered the study during active infection and were followed longitudinally. V was clipped by 2 bases and J by 4 bases; unmatched bases: 12. The germline CDR1 and CDR2 sequences are SGDLS and YYNGEE. The CDR3 length is 17 residues. Assay used: immunoSEQ multiplex PCR; TCRdb lists only in-frame clones, some missing. The data hold more than 300,000 clones, with about 89% observed a single time. The chain joins TRBV9 to TRBJ2-3; 8 bases match TRBD2. The specimen was peripheral blood. This sequence originates from a woman in her twenties or thirties with COVID-19, enrolled during active disease. The CDR3 bases are TGTGCCAGCAGCGTGAAAGCACCCGGGACTAGTGCAGATACGCAGTATTTT. This encodes CASSVKAPGTSADTQYF.